This is a list of T cell receptor beta chains from one sample in a study of T cell repertoires in cytomegalovirus infection. One entry per CDR3 protein, called by TCRdb with MiXCR from the reads. The profile shows around 260,000 distinct CDR3 sequences, approximately 9% of them singletons. Sequencing was performed on PBMCs. The receptors stem from a human donor in good health (CMV status not recorded). Some clones in this sample may be carry-over from other donors' samples. CDR3s include the opening cysteine and the closing phenylalanine or tryptophan. Fields, in order: D gene, V gene, J gene, clone size, CDR3 protein, CDR3 DNA. A D gene is named only where the DNA matches it firmly. Size tells how often a clone was seen (once, few, many) or the class of an expanded clone, and some rows leave it out.

NA	TRBV10-3	TRBJ2-2	few	CAIRGTVNTGELFF	TGTGCCATCCGGGGGACGGTGAACACCGGGGAGCTGTTTTTT
NA	TRBV7-8	TRBJ1-1	many	CASSKRDQGKINTEAFF	TGTGCCAGCAGCAAAAGAGATCAGGGCAAGATCAACACTGAAGCTTTCTTT
TRBD2	TRBV14	TRBJ2-2	NA	CASRPGLAGRGTGELFF	TGTGCCAGCAGACCGGGACTAGCGGGCCGGGGCACCGGGGAGCTGTTTTTT
TRBD1	TRBV5-4	TRBJ2-7	NA	CASSPGTELYEQYF	TGTGCCAGCAGTCCCGGGACAGAACTCTACGAGCAGTACTTC
TRBD1	TRBV7-9	TRBJ2-2	many	CASSVSDRGSGELFF	TGTGCCAGCAGCGTTTCTGACAGGGGTTCTGGGGAGCTGTTTTTT
TRBD1	TRBV20-1	TRBJ2-7	NA	CSAAQGAPHEQYF	TGCAGTGCTGCGCAGGGGGCGCCCCACGAGCAGTACTTC
TRBD1	TRBV29-1	TRBJ2-3	NA	CSVGQGKADTQYF	TGCAGCGTCGGACAGGGGAAAGCAGATACGCAGTATTTT
NA	TRBV20-1	TRBJ2-1	NA	CSAGQYPSYNEQFF	TGCAGTGCTGGGCAATACCCCTCCTACAATGAGCAGTTCTTC
NA	TRBV12-3/TRBV12-4	TRBJ1-6	many	CASRPGTENSPLHF	TGTGCCAGCAGACCCGGGACGGAGAATTCACCCCTCCACTTT
NA	TRBV6-6	TRBJ1-2	many	CASSYSGTTVDGYTF	TGTGCCAGCAGTTACTCGGGGACAACAGTGGATGGCTACACCTTC
TRBD2	TRBV19	TRBJ2-1	NA	CASSIVPRTSGRNHEQFF	TGTGCCAGTAGTATAGTCCCCCGGACTAGCGGGCGAAACCATGAGCAGTTCTTC
NA	TRBV6-5	TRBJ1-1	many	CASSYGYRETEAFF	TGTGCCAGCAGTTACGGATACAGAGAGACTGAAGCTTTCTTT
TRBD1	TRBV20-1	TRBJ1-2	NA	CSARDGQGAIGYGYTF	TGCAGTGCCCGAGACGGACAGGGGGCTATAGGGTATGGCTACACCTTC
NA	TRBV7-2	TRBJ2-3	few	CASTPPDYSTDTQYF	TGTGCCAGCACCCCGCCAGACTATAGCACAGATACGCAGTATTTT
NA	TRBV30	TRBJ1-1	NA	CAWRGNRVEAFF	TGTGCCTGGAGAGGAAACCGGGTTGAAGCTTTCTTT
NA	TRBV6-6	TRBJ1-1	NA	CASSYRGLNTEAFF	TGTGCCAGCAGTTACAGGGGCTTGAACACTGAAGCTTTCTTT
NA	TRBV7-9	TRBJ1-6	many	CASSLVGSPLHF	TGTGCCAGCAGCTTAGTCGGTTCACCCCTCCACTTT
TRBD2	TRBV15	TRBJ2-5	few	CATSIRLAGRETQYF	TGTGCCACCAGCATTAGACTAGCGGGGCGGGAGACCCAGTACTTC
TRBD2	TRBV7-3	TRBJ2-5	few	CASSLMGGGDQETQYF	TGTGCCAGCAGCTTAATGGGCGGGGGGGACCAAGAGACCCAGTACTTC
NA	TRBV7-2	TRBJ2-5	many	CASSLGQTAQGTQYF	TGTGCCAGCAGCTTAGGGCAGACCGCTCAAGGGACCCAGTACTTC
NA	TRBV7-2	TRBJ1-2	many	CASSPARANYGYTF	TGTGCCAGCAGCCCCGCCCGAGCTAACTATGGCTACACCTTC
TRBD1	TRBV7-2	TRBJ1-6	few	CASSLRWDRVKSPLHF	TGTGCCAGCAGCTTACGATGGGACAGAGTAAAATCACCCCTCCACTTT
NA	TRBV7-2	TRBJ1-2	many	CASSSPSRPYGYTF	TGTGCCAGCAGCTCCCCCAGCAGGCCGTATGGCTACACCTTC
NA	TRBV5-1	TRBJ2-7	few	CASRRAAPPYEQYF	TGCGCCAGCAGACGCGCAGCTCCCCCCTACGAGCAGTACTTC
TRBD1	TRBV6-2/TRBV6-3	TRBJ2-1	many	CASRPNRGRLYEQFF	TGTGCCAGCAGGCCGAACAGGGGGCGCCTGTACGAGCAGTTCTTC
NA	TRBV7-2	TRBJ1-6	many	CASSGGLNNNSPLHF	TGTGCCAGTTCCGGGGGTCTAAATAATAATTCACCCCTCCACTTT
NA	TRBV11-3	TRBJ2-7	many	CASSLQGTYEQYF	TGTGCCAGCAGCTTGCAGGGGACCTACGAGCAGTACTTC
NA	TRBV6-2/TRBV6-3	TRBJ2-5	NA	CASSYTGIGPGLETQYF	TGTGCCAGCAGTTACACGGGGATCGGCCCGGGCCTTGAGACCCAGTACTTC
TRBD2	TRBV12-3/TRBV12-4	TRBJ2-7	few	CASSPALAGEQYF	TGTGCCAGCAGCCCTGCCCTAGCGGGGGAGCAGTACTTC
NA	TRBV7-2	TRBJ1-5	many	CASSPHNQPQHF	TGTGCCAGCAGCCCCCATAATCAGCCCCAGCATTTT
NA	TRBV29-1	TRBJ2-4	many	CSVGSGVLDIQYF	TGCAGCGTTGGGTCAGGGGTTTTAGACATTCAGTACTTC
NA	TRBV7-2	TRBJ2-1	NA	CASSLARSAGQFF	TGTGCCAGCAGCTTAGCGCGATCAGCGGGGCAGTTCTTC
TRBD1	TRBV20-1	TRBJ2-1	few	CSASGDSYNEQFF	TGCAGTGCTAGTGGGGACAGCTACAATGAGCAGTTCTTC
NA	TRBV24-1	TRBJ2-3	many	CATSLPGDATDTQYF	TGTGCCACCAGTCTCCCGGGGGATGCCACAGATACGCAGTATTTT
TRBD2	TRBV7-2	TRBJ2-5	many	CASSSQRGNRETQYF	TGTGCCAGCAGCTCCCAGCGGGGGAATCGGGAGACCCAGTACTTC
NA	TRBV12-3/TRBV12-4	TRBJ1-6	many	CASSSGWAGSPLHF	TGTGCCAGCAGTTCGGGATGGGCGGGTTCACCCCTCCACTTT
TRBD1	TRBV11-2	TRBJ2-7	NA	CAGSLDRDRDYEQYF	TGTGCCGGCAGCTTAGATCGGGACAGGGACTACGAGCAGTACTTC
NA	TRBV20-1	TRBJ2-7	many	CSARSGGYEQYF	TGCAGTGCTAGAAGCGGCGGATACGAGCAGTACTTC
NA	TRBV7-9	TRBJ1-2	many	CASSFGQGHGYTF	TGTGCCAGCAGCTTTGGTCAGGGTCACGGCTACACCTTC
NA	TRBV7-2	TRBJ2-7	many	CASSLTIKDYEQYF	TGTGCCAGCAGCTTAACCATAAAGGACTACGAGCAGTACTTC
NA	TRBV19	TRBJ1-1	NA	CASSSPGMGQNTEAFF	TGTGCCAGTAGTTCTCCAGGCATGGGCCAGAACACTGAAGCTTTCTTT
NA	TRBV7-9	TRBJ1-2	many	CASSFRQSYGYTF	TGTGCCAGCAGCTTTCGACAGAGCTATGGCTACACCTTC
TRBD1	TRBV7-2	TRBJ1-2	NA	CASSNDRANYGYTF	TGTGCCAGCAGCAACGACAGGGCTAACTATGGCTACACCTTC
NA	TRBV6-1	TRBJ1-3	many	CASSDFRQAGNTIYF	TGTGCCAGCAGTGATTTCCGGCAAGCTGGAAACACCATATATTTT
TRBD2	TRBV10-3	TRBJ2-3	NA	CAISEQASGSRPDTQYF	TGTGCCATCAGTGAGCAGGCTAGCGGGAGCAGGCCAGATACGCAGTATTTT
NA	TRBV19	TRBJ1-1	many	CASKLRSRTEAFF	TGTGCCAGTAAGTTGCGGTCCAGAACTGAAGCTTTCTTT
NA	TRBV7-2	TRBJ1-5	many	CASSLDRRNQPQHF	TGTGCCAGCAGTCTTGACCGACGCAATCAGCCCCAGCATTTT
NA	TRBV28	TRBJ2-7	many	CASSPETFLSNEQYF	TGTGCCAGCAGTCCAGAGACATTTCTTTCTAACGAGCAGTACTTC
TRBD1	TRBV19	TRBJ1-5	few	CATRDSIGNQPQHF	TGTGCCACCCGGGACAGTATTGGCAATCAGCCCCAGCATTTT
TRBD2	TRBV5-1	TRBJ2-7	NA	CASSPGVLGGSSYEQYF	TGCGCCAGCAGCCCGGGAGTCTTGGGCGGGAGCTCCTACGAGCAGTACTTC
NA	TRBV7-2	TRBJ2-3	many	CASSLAGALTDTQYF	TGTGCCAGCAGCTTAGCGGGGGCCCTCACAGATACGCAGTATTTT